A single sample gave rise to the 17 T cell receptor beta chains below, sequenced in a study of monozygotic twins with inflammatory bowel disease. TCRdb reanalyzed the 5' RACE reads and collapses them to one entry per CDR3 protein, without DNA. This listing includes about 420,000 distinct CDR3 sequences. Sequenced: blood. The receptors stem from a human donor with ulcerative colitis or Crohn's disease, or a healthy co-twin of an affected twin (not recorded which).

J is TRBJ2-3 and V is TRBV7-9; the TCRdb call, TRBD2, lacks DNA for checking. The CDR3 loop spans 15 amino acids. Per germline, CDR1 SEHNR and CDR2 FQNEAQ (reference sequence). The CDR3 here is CASSLRQGFTDTQYF.

The gene calls are TRBV7-9 and TRBJ2-7; no DNA is available, so the TRBD1 call from TCRdb remains unchecked. This CDR3 is built from 15 residues. CDR1 SEHNR and CDR2 FQNEAQ come from the germline V gene (reference sequence). This CDR3 is CASAPTRTGQHEQYF.

The chain has TRBV18 and TRBJ1-1. Germline CDR1 and CDR2: KGHSH and LQKENI. The CDR3 spans 14 residues. CDR3 in amino acids: CASSPRRGNTEAFF.

The genes are TRBV12-3 or TRBV12-4 and TRBJ2-1; TCRdb designates TRBD2, a call that cannot be tested without DNA. The CDR3 consists of 15 residues. The CDR3 is CASSLLSGPYNEQFF.

V and J are TRBV5-1 and TRBJ2-5; the TCRdb call, TRBD2, lacks DNA for checking. Germline values: CDR1 SGHRS, CDR2 YFSETQ. The CDR3 sequence is 16 residues long. This CDR3 reads CASSSAGGRAGEIQYF.

The rearrangement links TRBV10-2 to TRBJ2-2; without DNA, the TCRdb call of TRBD2 cannot be checked. The germline gives CDR1 WSHSY, CDR2 SAAADI. This CDR3 has 15 amino acids. The CDR3 region is CASLLAGTHTGELFF.

The J gene is TRBJ2-7, the V gene TRBV5-5. The length of the CDR3 is 12 residues. From germline, CDR1 is SGHKS and CDR2 YYEKEE (reference sequence). Here the CDR3 reads CASSLANDEQYF.

The chain joins TRBV7-2 to TRBJ1-5; TCRdb indicates TRBD1, and absent DNA this call remains unverified. The germline V gene has CDR1 SGHTA and CDR2 FQGNSA. CDR3 length: 16 amino acids. CDR3 protein: CASSSTGGYSNQPQHF.

This chain joins TRBV5-1 and TRBJ1-1. CDR1 and CDR2 from the germline V gene are SGHRS and YFSETQ. The CDR3 is 14 residues long. CDR3 in amino acids: CASSLEVGVTEAFF.

The rearrangement joins TRBV7-7 to TRBJ2-1; TCRdb returns TRBD2, unconfirmable since there is no DNA. Germline CDR1 and CDR2: SSHAT and FNYEAQ (reference sequence). CDR3 length equals 16 residues. The CDR3 sequence: CASSLAGLAGYNEQFF.

CDR3 sequence: CAISENPGRDQETQYF. The chain joins TRBV10-3 to TRBJ2-5; with no DNA, the TCRdb D assignment of TRBD1 cannot be verified. The CDR3 has 16 amino acids. From germline, CDR1 is ENHRY and CDR2 SYGVKD.

The gene calls are TRBV29-1 and TRBJ2-5; no DNA is available, so the TRBD1 call from TCRdb remains unchecked. This CDR3 is 15 amino acids long. Germline V gene lookup returns CDR1 SQVTM and CDR2 ANQGSEA. CDR3 sequence reads: CSVDPQGRRQETQYF.

The chain recombines TRBV20-1 with TRBJ1-4; TCRdb reports TRBD1, a call that lacks DNA to check it against. The CDR3 is 14 residues long. Germline lookup yields CDR1 DFQATT and CDR2 SNEGSKA (reference sequence). CDR3 sequence reads: CSARAGDHNEKLFF.

The chain uses TRBV6-1 and TRBJ2-5; TCRdb's assignment of TRBD1 cannot be checked, as there is no DNA. Germline CDR1 reads MNHNS; CDR2 reads SASEGT. The CDR3 spans 15 residues. This CDR3 reads CASSATGGGKETQYF.

The CDR3 region is CASSEMVQTVATNEKLFF. This sequence joins TRBV6-1 and TRBJ1-4. The CDR3 totals 18 residues. Germline CDR1 and CDR2: MNHNS and SASEGT.

V gene TRBV29-1 combines with J gene TRBJ1-2; TCRdb picks TRBD1, but there is no DNA to check that call. The V gene's germline CDR1 is SQVTM and CDR2 ANQGSEA. This CDR3 is 15 amino acids long. Here the CDR3 reads CSVEDTARGNYGYTF.

The chain joins TRBV15 to TRBJ2-1. There are 15 residues in the CDR3. Germline CDR1 and CDR2: LNHNV and YYDKDF (reference sequence). CDR3 amino acids: CATSREGIHRDEQFF.